One sample yielded the 15 T cell receptor beta chains listed below, sequenced in a study of response to subunit inactivated influenza vaccine. MiXCR was run by TCRdb on the RT-PCR reads, yielding one entry per CDR3 protein. The data contain more than 450,000 distinct CDR3 sequences, about 11% of them seen just once; the ten biggest clones take up roughly 9.6%. This sample was shared with a second study, whose subject was T cells expressing NK-cell markers. From that report: TCR beta cDNA was made by 5'RACE template switching with UMIs.

Sequenced here: PBMCs from blood, sampled on the day of vaccination. All receptors derive from a man aged 50 to 60 who received an inactivated influenza vaccine.

This clonotype was observed a handful of times. The V gene is TRBV4-1, the J gene TRBJ2-2, with 7 bases lining up with TRBD1. J gave up 4 bases and V 0 bases, and 5 bases lay outside the gene matches. The CDR3 sequence is 16 residues long. Germline-derived CDR1 and CDR2 are MGHRA and YSYEKL. CDR3: CASSQDPRGRTGELFF. CDR3 in DNA: TGCGCCAGCAGCCAAGATCCGAGGGGGCGCACCGGGGAGCTGTTTTTT.

V gene TRBV5-1 combines with J gene TRBJ2-2; TRBD1 or TRBD2 may be the D gene (6 bases each). The germline V gene encodes CDR1 SGHRS and CDR2 YFSETQ. The CDR3 totals 17 residues. The V gene lost 2 bases and the J gene lost 7 bases, with 21 bases spanning the gap. The CDR3 is CASSFGGRSVGVGELFF. For the CDR3, the DNA is TGCGCCAGCAGCTTTGGGGGGCGCAGCGTTGGAGTCGGGGAGCTGTTTTTT.

V and J are TRBV7-2 and TRBJ2-5; D gene unclear. Germline lookup yields CDR1 SGHTA and CDR2 FQGNSA. The CDR3 loop spans 15 amino acids. V was clipped by 5 bases and J by 3 bases, with 16 bases between them. This CDR3 is CASSLWARAKETQYF. The CDR3 nucleotides are TGTGCCAGCAGCCTTTGGGCGCGCGCCAAAGAGACCCAGTACTTC.

The table lists this clonotype with a few counts. This chain links TRBV30 with TRBJ1-1; 12 bases fit TRBD1. The CDR3 consists of 14 residues. The ends lost 1 base at V and 12 bases at J; junction bases unmatched: 9. Germline V CDR1 and CDR2: GTSNPN, SVGIG (reference sequence). The CDR3 nucleotides are TGTGCCTGGAGTGGAGGGACAGGGGGCTCGTTGACTTTCTTT. Protein sequence: CAWSGGTGGSLTFF.

The chain has TRBV5-1 and TRBJ2-5; 9 bases are a match to TRBD1. Germline V gene data show CDR1 as SGHRS and CDR2 as YFSETQ. The junction had 15 bases not matched to a gene; V was cut back by 6 bases and J by 3 bases. The CDR3 runs to 17 residues. This chain's CDR3 is CASMRGWTRDREETQYF. For the CDR3, the DNA is TGCGCCAGCATGAGGGGATGGACCCGGGACAGGGAAGAGACCCAGTACTTC.

This chain connects TRBV5-1 to TRBJ1-4; D gene uncertain. V was shortened by 0 bases and J by 7 bases, with 16 bases between the two germline ends. The CDR3 consists of 16 residues. Germline values: CDR1 SGHRS, CDR2 YFSETQ. CDR3 region: CASSLALGLSREKLFF. Written as DNA, the CDR3 is TGCGCCAGCAGCTTGGCCTTGGGTTTGAGTCGTGAAAAACTGTTTTTT.

This clonotype was observed many times. The chain has TRBV7-9 and TRBJ2-2; no clear D gene. With 3 bases removed from V and 7 bases from J, the gap between germline ends came to 9 bases. This CDR3 has 13 residues. Germline loops: CDR1 SEHNR, CDR2 FQNEAQ (reference sequence). The CDR3 sequence: CASSFLVGGELFF. DNA for the CDR3: TGTGCCAGCAGCTTCCTCGTGGGCGGGGAGCTGTTTTTT.

The chain's CDR3 is CASSSGTGKYYEQYF. DNA for the CDR3: TGTGCCAGCAGTTCCGGGACAGGGAAGTATTACGAGCAGTACTTC. The chain recombines TRBV6-2 or TRBV6-3 with TRBJ2-7; 9 positions agree with TRBD1. J was trimmed by 4 bases and V by 4 bases; bases with no gene match: 8. Germline lookup yields CDR1 MNHEY and CDR2 SVGEGT. The CDR3 runs to 15 residues.

The chain employs TRBV29-1 and TRBJ1-1; possibly TRBD1 for D (6 bases). V dropped 4 bases and J dropped 4 bases, with 10 bases sitting between them. The CDR3 loop spans 12 amino acids. Germline CDR1 reads SQVTM; CDR2 reads ANQGSEA. DNA of the CDR3: TGCAGCGTTGCTCAGGGGTTCACTGAAGCTTTCTTT. Amino acid sequence: CSVAQGFTEAFF. Full variable domain (outside the CDR3, taken from reference TRBV29-1 and TRBJ1-1): SAVISQKPSRDICQRGTSLTIQCQVDSQVTMMFWYRQQPGQSLTLIATANQGSEATYESGFVIDKFPISRPNLTFSTLTVSNMSPEDSSIYLCSVAQGFTEAFFGQGTRLTVV.

V is TRBV3-1 and J is TRBJ2-7; D possibly corresponds to TRBD1 (6 bases). CDR1 is LGHDT, CDR2 YNNKEL, per germline (reference sequence). Between the trimmed V and J ends, which lost 3 bases and 3 bases, there was a span of 21 bases. CDR3 size: 17 residues. The DNA for the CDR3 is TGTGCCAGCAGCCAGATAACCGGGACAAAAGTTCGCTACGAGCAGTACTTC. Translation gives CASSQITGTKVRYEQYF.

This clonotype was counted only a few times. Here the CDR3 reads CASSLEDPFYNEQFF. The CDR3 region has the DNA TGCGCCAGCAGCTTGGAAGATCCCTTCTACAATGAGCAGTTCTTC. J is TRBJ2-1 and V is TRBV5-1; no definite D call. This CDR3 has 15 residues. The V gene's germline CDR1 is SGHRS and CDR2 YFSETQ. Trimming removed 0 bases at V and 3 bases at J, with 10 bases between.

CDR3 sequence (DNA): TGTGCCAGCAGTTTATCCCCTCTCGACAGGGGGCCCTACGAGCAGTACTTC. Its protein is CASSLSPLDRGPYEQYF. The chain employs TRBV27 and TRBJ2-7; TRBD1 matches 10 bases. The trim removed 0 bases at V and 2 bases at J, leaving 7 bases unmatched. The CDR3 sequence is 17 residues long. Germline V CDR1 and CDR2: MNHEY, SMNVEV (reference sequence).

This clonotype has a handful of counts. The rearrangement joins TRBV28 to TRBJ2-7; D remains ambiguous. Per the germline V gene, CDR1 is MDHEN and CDR2 is SYDVKM. The CDR3 runs 12 residues. V dropped 7 bases and J dropped 2 bases, with 9 bases sitting between them. The CDR3 DNA reads TGTGCCAGCACCATGACCACCTACGAGCAGTACTTC. Translated: CASTMTTYEQYF.

This clonotype was seen at least ten times. The chain has TRBV4-2 and TRBJ1-4; D not resolved. The CDR3 runs to 15 residues. Trimming removed 0 bases at V and 5 bases at J, with 10 bases between. Per the germline V gene, CDR1 is LGHNA and CDR2 is YNFKEQ. The CDR3 region has the DNA TGTGCCAGCAGCCAAGATGGCATTGGCAATGAAAAACTGTTTTTT. Its translation: CASSQDGIGNEKLFF.

The chain couples TRBV4-3 to TRBJ2-3, with TRBD1 matching over 7 bases. The V gene end was trimmed by 4 bases and the J gene end by 2 bases; junction bases not matched to a gene: 6. The germline V gene has CDR1 LGHNA and CDR2 YSLEER. The CDR3 covers 15 residues. CDR3 nucleotides: TGCGCCAGCAGCCGAGGGGGCCGCACCACAGATACGCAGTATTTT. It specifies CASSRGGRTTDTQYF.